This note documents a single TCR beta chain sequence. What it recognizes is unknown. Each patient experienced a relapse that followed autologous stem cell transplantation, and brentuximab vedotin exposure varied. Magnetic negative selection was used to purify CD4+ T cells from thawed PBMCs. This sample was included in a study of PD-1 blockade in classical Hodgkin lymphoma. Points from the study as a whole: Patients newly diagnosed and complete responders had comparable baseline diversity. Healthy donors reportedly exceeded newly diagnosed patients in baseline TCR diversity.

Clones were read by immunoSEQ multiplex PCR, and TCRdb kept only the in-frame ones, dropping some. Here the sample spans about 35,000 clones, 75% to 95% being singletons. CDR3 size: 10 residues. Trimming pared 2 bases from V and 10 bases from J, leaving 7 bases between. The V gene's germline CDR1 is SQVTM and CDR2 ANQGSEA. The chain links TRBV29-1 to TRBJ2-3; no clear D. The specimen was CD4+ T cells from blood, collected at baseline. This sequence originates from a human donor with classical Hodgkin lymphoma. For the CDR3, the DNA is TGCAGCGTTGAAATGGGTGCGCAGTATTTT. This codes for CSVEMGAQYF.